One and the same sample provided the 9 T cell receptor beta chains below, sequenced in a study of shared clonotypes between healthy human individuals. Clones were sequenced by immunoSEQ multiplex PCR, and TCRdb holds only the in-frame ones, with some missing. This sample has a few million clones, with approximately 90% found just once. What was sequenced was naive CD4+ T cells from PBMCs. The sample's subset: CD45RA+ positively selected. The source is a man aged 18 to 29 in good health. Some clones in this sample may be carry-over from other donors' samples.

A single count supports this clone. The rearrangement links TRBV4-2 to TRBJ2-5, with a possible D match to TRBD1 (6 bases). Germline V gives CDR1 LGHNA, CDR2 YNFKEQ. The CDR3 contains 12 residues. The ends were cut back, 0 bases at V and 7 bases at J, with 6 bases in the middle. CDR3 protein: CASSQEGGTQYF. The DNA for the CDR3 is TGTGCCAGCAGCCAAGAAGGGGGGACCCAGTACTTC.

In this sample, this clone turned up a few times. The V gene is TRBV5-1, the J gene TRBJ2-2; maybe TRBD2 (5 bases). Germline V CDR1 and CDR2: SGHRS, YFSETQ. Between the trimmed V and J ends, which lost 4 bases and 4 bases, there was a span of 14 bases. This CDR3 comprises 15 residues. The CDR3 here is CASSPNYGSTGELFF. For the CDR3, the DNA is TGCGCCAGCAGCCCGAACTATGGGAGCACCGGGGAGCTGTTTTTT.

The chain carries TRBV2 and TRBJ1-2, with TRBD1 as a possible D gene (5 bases). The CDR3 covers 13 residues. V was clipped by 5 bases and J by 4 bases, with 11 bases between them. CDR1 SNHLY and CDR2 FYNNEI come from the germline V gene. CDR3 amino acids: CASSLDSGYGYTF. In DNA form, the CDR3 reads TGTGCCAGCAGTTTAGACAGCGGCTATGGCTACACCTTC. Together with reference TRBV2 and TRBJ1-2, the CDR3 gives the full variable domain: EPEVTQTPSHQVTQMGQEVILRCVPISNHLYFYWYRQILGQKVEFLVSFYNNEISEKSEIFDDQFSVERPDGSNFTLKIRSTKLEDSAMYFCASSLDSGYGYTFGSGTRLTVV.

The chain recombines TRBV15 with TRBJ1-2; maybe TRBD1 (6 bases). V shed 3 bases and J shed 4 bases, with 12 bases lying between them. This CDR3 has 14 residues. Germline V gene sequence: CDR1 LNHNV, CDR2 YYDKDF (reference sequence). CDR3 protein: CATSRKGGSYGYTF. CDR3 in DNA: TGTGCCACCAGCAGGAAGGGGGGTTCCTATGGCTACACCTTC.

This chain connects TRBV7-6 to TRBJ1-1; possible D gene TRBD1, 5 bases. This CDR3 is built from 12 residues. V was clipped by 5 bases and J by 9 bases, with 13 bases between them. Per germline, CDR1 SGHVS and CDR2 FNYEAQ. Here the CDR3 reads CASSPRQGQAFF. CDR3 in DNA: TGTGCCAGCAGCCCCCGCCAGGGACAAGCTTTCTTT.

The chain joins TRBV5-1 to TRBJ1-2; 10 bases fit TRBD1. The junction had 5 bases not matched to a gene; V was cut back by 2 bases and J by 7 bases. In germline, CDR1 is SGHRS, CDR2 YFSETQ. The CDR3 has 14 amino acids. The CDR3 DNA is TGCGCCAGCAGCTTAGGGACAGGGGCCGTTGGCTACACCTTC. Protein sequence: CASSLGTGAVGYTF.

The chain employs TRBV30 and TRBJ2-1, with 16 bases fitting TRBD2. This CDR3 contains 19 residues. V trimming: 0 bases; J trimming: 8 bases; junction bases outside the gene matches: 13. Germline V CDR1 and CDR2: GTSNPN, SVGIG (reference sequence). The CDR3 loop is CAWSVYQARGLAGGHEQFF. CDR3 DNA: TGTGCCTGGAGTGTTTACCAAGCCAGGGGACTAGCGGGAGGGCATGAGCAGTTCTTC. Full variable domain (remainder filled in from reference TRBV30 and TRBJ2-1): SQTIHQWPATLVQPVGSPLSLECTVEGTSNPNLYWYRQAAGRGLQLLFYSVGIGQISSEVPQNLSASRPQDRQFILSSKKLLLSDSGFYLCAWSVYQARGLAGGHEQFFGPGTRLTVL.

The rearrangement joins TRBV30 to TRBJ1-4, with D perhaps TRBD1 (5 bases). Germline V CDR1 and CDR2: GTSNPN, SVGIG (reference sequence). V gave up 4 bases and J gave up 0 bases, with 12 bases separating them. The CDR3 has 15 amino acids. In DNA form, the CDR3 reads TGTGCCTGGACCAGGATGACAGCAACTAATGAAAAACTGTTTTTT. Amino acid sequence: CAWTRMTATNEKLFF.

This clone was recorded only once. This chain joins TRBV28 and TRBJ1-1, with a possible D match to TRBD1 (5 bases). The CDR3 loop spans 15 amino acids. Germline lookup yields CDR1 MDHEN and CDR2 SYDVKM. V was shortened by 6 bases and J by 2 bases, with 16 bases between the two germline ends. In DNA form, the CDR3 reads TGTGCCAGCAGCGTAGGCGGGGCGTTAAACACTGAAGCTTTCTTT. Its protein is CASSVGGALNTEAFF. The full variable domain, rest sourced from reference TRBV28 and TRBJ1-1, is DVKVTQSSRYLVKRTGEKVFLECVQDMDHENMFWYRQDPGLGLRLIYFSYDVKMKEKGDIPEGYSVSREKKERFSLILESASTNQTSMYLCASSVGGALNTEAFFGQGTRLTVV.